These 11 T cell receptor beta chains share one sample of origin, sequenced in a study of CD8 T cells in ankylosing spondylitis. TCRdb reprocessed the 5' RACE reads via MiXCR and lists one record per CDR3 protein. The table includes around 210,000 distinct CDR3 sequences, approximately 8.4% detected once. Sequencing was carried out using blood, either unsorted or a sorted T cell fraction (not recorded which). All receptors come from a female donor with ankylosing spondylitis or in good health (not recorded which).

Remarks on this clonotype: This may stem from a read error, because a much larger clone lies one nucleotide away. The J gene is TRBJ2-7, the V gene TRBV11-2; D uncertain. V shed 0 bases and J shed 0 bases, with 6 bases lying between them. CDR1 and CDR2 from the germline V gene are SGHAT and FQNNGV. This CDR3 spans 14 amino acids. CDR3 in amino acids: CASSLEPNSYEQYF. The CDR3 DNA reads as TGTGCCAGCAGCTTAGAACCGAACTCCTACGAGCAGTACTTC. Variable domain in full (rest from reference TRBV11-2 and TRBJ2-7): EAGVAQSPRYKIIEKRQSVAFWCNPISGHATLYWYQQILGQGPKLLIQFQNNGVVDDSQLPKDRFSAERLKGVDSTLKIQPAKLEDSAVYLCASSLEPNSYEQYFGPGTRLTVT.

This clonotype was seen many times. The J gene is TRBJ1-5, the V gene TRBV19; D uncertain. CDR3 size: 15 residues. The ends were cut back, 9 bases at V and 0 bases at J, with 15 bases in the middle. CDR1 is LNHDA, CDR2 SQIVND, per germline (reference sequence). The CDR3 DNA follows: TGTGCCAGCGACCCAACACTCTATAGCAATCAGCCCCAGCATTTT. It specifies CASDPTLYSNQPQHF. The full variable domain, with the rest looked up from reference TRBV19 and TRBJ1-5, is DGGITQSPKYLFRKEGQNVTLSCEQNLNHDAMYWYRQDPGQGLRLIYYSQIVNDFQKGDIAEGYSVSREKKESFPLTVTSAQKNPTAFYLCASDPTLYSNQPQHFGDGTRLSIL.

This clonotype was recorded many times. The DNA of the CDR3 is TGCGCCAGCAGCTCTCACGGGACTCCTTACAATGAGCAGTTCTTC. Its protein product is CASSSHGTPYNEQFF. This chain links TRBV5-1 with TRBJ2-1; D might be TRBD2 (6 bases). This CDR3 has 15 amino acids. V lost 3 bases and J lost 4, with 14 bases in between. Germline V gene sequence: CDR1 SGHRS, CDR2 YFSETQ. Together with reference TRBV5-1 and TRBJ2-1, the CDR3 gives the full variable domain: KAGVTQTPRYLIKTRGQQVTLSCSPISGHRSVSWYQQTPGQGLQFLFEYFSETQRNKGNFPGRFSGRQFSNSRSEMNVSTLELGDSALYLCASSSHGTPYNEQFFGPGTRLTVL.

This clonotype was seen at least ten times. The chain has TRBV29-1 and TRBJ2-1; D perhaps matches TRBD2 (6 bases). Trimming left V 6 bases short and J 4 bases short, with 28 bases between. Germline V lookup: CDR1 SQVTM, CDR2 ANQGSEA. The CDR3 contains 18 residues. The CDR3 is CSVGGGDRPLSTYNEQFF. The DNA for the CDR3 is TGCAGCGTGGGTGGAGGGGATCGACCCCTCTCGACTTACAATGAGCAGTTCTTC.

The sample holds many counts of this clonotype. The chain couples TRBV19 to TRBJ1-5; 9 nucleotides align to TRBD1. This CDR3 is 13 amino acids long. Germline V CDR1 and CDR2: LNHDA, SQIVND (reference sequence). J was trimmed by 9 bases and V by 5 bases; bases with no gene match: 5. CDR3 in amino acids: CASSRTGVSPQHF. CDR3 in DNA: TGTGCCAGTAGTCGGACAGGGGTTTCGCCCCAGCATTTT.

The V call is TRBV20-1, the J call TRBJ2-3; D is ambiguous. Deletions cut 6 bases from V and 4 bases from J, with 14 bases between. Germline V gene lookup returns CDR1 DFQATT and CDR2 SNEGSKA (reference sequence). This CDR3 has 13 residues. The chain's CDR3 is CSANSEYSDTQYF. The CDR3 DNA follows: TGCAGTGCCAATTCCGAATACTCAGATACGCAGTATTTT.

This clonotype was observed many times. The chain is built from TRBV9 and TRBJ1-2; D is possibly TRBD1 (6 bases). The CDR3 runs 14 residues. Germline lookup yields CDR1 SGDLS and CDR2 YYNGEE. V was cut by 4 bases and J by 4 bases, with 14 bases left in between. In DNA form, the CDR3 reads TGTGCCAGCAGCACTATAACAGGGTCCTATGGCTACACCTTC. It is translated as CASSTITGSYGYTF.

This clonotype was seen more than once but under ten times. J is TRBJ2-5 and V is TRBV30; possible D gene TRBD1, 5 bases. The CDR3 has 13 residues. Germline values: CDR1 GTSNPN, CDR2 SVGIG (reference sequence). Trimming left V 6 bases short and J 4 bases short, with 15 bases between. The DNA for the CDR3 is TGTGCCTGTGACAGCGCTGTAGGAGAGACCCAGTACTTC. It specifies CACDSAVGETQYF.

This clonotype was recorded many times. Compared with germline, one end of the junction differs, possibly owing to a read error. The J gene is TRBJ1-1, the V gene TRBV12-3 or TRBV12-4; the D gene is possibly TRBD1 (6 bases). The CDR3 runs 15 residues. CDR3 sequence: CASKIGGGLTTAAFF. For the CDR3, the DNA is TGTGCCAGCAAGATCGGGGGCGGGCTAACTACTGCAGCTTTCTTT.

Details on this clonotype: This could be a read error, since a much larger clone is one nucleotide away. V is TRBV10-2 and J is TRBJ1-5; D is ambiguous. Trimming left V 5 bases short and J 1 base short, with 18 bases between. The V gene's germline CDR1 is WSHSY and CDR2 SAAADI. The CDR3 has 17 amino acids. The CDR3 sequence is CASSYLKGDISNQPQHF. The DNA for the CDR3 is TGCGCCAGCAGTTATTTGAAAGGCGACATCAGCAATCAGCCCCAGCATTTT.

This clonotype was seen ten or more times. The chain uses TRBV10-3 and TRBJ2-1; TRBD2 matches 10 bases. Trimming took 7 bases from V and 8 from J; bases not matched to a gene: 8. The CDR3 loop spans 14 amino acids. Per the germline V gene, CDR1 is ENHRY and CDR2 is SYGVKD. CDR3 nucleotides: TGTGCCATCACCATAAGCGGGAGGGCCGATGAGCAGTTCTTC. Residues: CAITISGRADEQFF.